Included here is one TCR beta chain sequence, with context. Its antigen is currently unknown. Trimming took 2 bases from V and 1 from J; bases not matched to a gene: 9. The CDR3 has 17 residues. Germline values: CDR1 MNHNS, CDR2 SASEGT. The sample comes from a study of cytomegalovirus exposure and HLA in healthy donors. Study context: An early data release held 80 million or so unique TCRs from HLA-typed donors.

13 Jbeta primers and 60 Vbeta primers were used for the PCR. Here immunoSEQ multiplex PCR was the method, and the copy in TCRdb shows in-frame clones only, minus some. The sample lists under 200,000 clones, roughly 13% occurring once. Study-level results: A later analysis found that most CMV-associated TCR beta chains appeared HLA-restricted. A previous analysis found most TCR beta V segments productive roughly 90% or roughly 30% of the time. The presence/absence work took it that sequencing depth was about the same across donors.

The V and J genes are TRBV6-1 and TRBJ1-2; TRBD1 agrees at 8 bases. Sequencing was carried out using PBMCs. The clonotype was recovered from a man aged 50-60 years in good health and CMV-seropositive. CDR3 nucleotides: TGTGCCAGCAGTGAATCGGGACAGGCTCGCTTTAACTATGGCTACACCTTC. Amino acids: CASSESGQARFNYGYTF.